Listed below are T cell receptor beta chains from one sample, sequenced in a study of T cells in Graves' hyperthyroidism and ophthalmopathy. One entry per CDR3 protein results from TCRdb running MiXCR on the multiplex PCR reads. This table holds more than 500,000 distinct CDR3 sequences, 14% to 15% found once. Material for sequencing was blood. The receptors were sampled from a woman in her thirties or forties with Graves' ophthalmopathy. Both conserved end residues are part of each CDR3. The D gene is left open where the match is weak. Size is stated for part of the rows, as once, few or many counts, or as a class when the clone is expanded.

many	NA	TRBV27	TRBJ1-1	CASSFRVRSEAFF	TGTGCCAGCAGTTTTCGCGTTCGGAGTGAAGCTTTCTTT
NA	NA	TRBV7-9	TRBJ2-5	CASSLVTTQETQYF	TGTGCCAGCAGCTTAGTGACAACACAAGAGACCCAGTACTTC
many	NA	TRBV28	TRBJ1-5	CASSLRRDKHDGNQPQHF	TGTGCCAGCAGCTTGCGTCGGGACAAACATGATGGCAATCAGCCCCAGCATTTT
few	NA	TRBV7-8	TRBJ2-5	CASSTGVAKKETQYF	TGTGCCAGCAGCACCGGAGTGGCAAAAAAAGAGACCCAGTACTTC
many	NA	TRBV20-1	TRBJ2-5	CSANRAGEETQYF	TGCAGTGCGAACAGGGCGGGCGAAGAGACCCAGTACTTC
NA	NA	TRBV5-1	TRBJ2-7	CASSLATGTYEQYF	TGTGCCAGCAGCTTAGCCACCGGGACCTACGAGCAGTACTTC
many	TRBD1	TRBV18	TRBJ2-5	CASSPGQGETQYF	TGTGCCAGCAGCCCTGGACAGGGTGAGACCCAGTACTTC
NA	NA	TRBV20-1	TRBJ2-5	CSAREGGAEETQYF	TGCAGTGCTAGAGAGGGCGGAGCCGAGGAGACCCAGTACTTC
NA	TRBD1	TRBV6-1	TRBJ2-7	CASSQSWTGVSYEQYF	TGTGCCAGCAGTCAATCCTGGACAGGGGTGTCCTACGAGCAGTACTTC
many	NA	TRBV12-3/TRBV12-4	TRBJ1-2	CASSQSSAYGYTF	TGTGCCAGCAGTCAGTCCTCTGCTTATGGCTACACCTTC
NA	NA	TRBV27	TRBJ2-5	CASRPGTAGQETQYF	TGTGCCAGCAGGCCCGGGACAGCGGGCCAAGAGACCCAGTACTTC
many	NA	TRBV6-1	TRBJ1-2	CASTLQGRYGYTF	TGTGCCAGCACCCTTCAGGGACGGTATGGCTACACCTTC
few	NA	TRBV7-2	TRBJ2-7	CASSFQDSIEQYF	TGTGCCAGCAGCTTCCAGGACTCGATCGAGCAGTACTTC
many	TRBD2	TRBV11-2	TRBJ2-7	CASSSIAGGLYEQYF	TGTGCCAGCAGCTCCATAGCGGGAGGGCTGTACGAGCAGTACTTC
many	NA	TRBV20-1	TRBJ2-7	CSAKVAGKNNEQYF	TGCAGTGCTAAGGTGGCAGGGAAGAATAACGAGCAGTACTTC
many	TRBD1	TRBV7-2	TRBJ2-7	CASSLAGDRYYEQYF	TGTGCCAGCAGCTTAGCGGGGGACAGATACTACGAGCAGTACTTC
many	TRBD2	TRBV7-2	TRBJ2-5	CASSVGLAGGETQYF	TGTGCCAGCAGCGTGGGACTAGCGGGAGGAGAGACCCAGTACTTC